The entry below describes one TCR beta chain. Antigen: not known. The PCR was carried out with 60 Vbeta primers and 13 Jbeta primers. Repertoires were generated with immunoSEQ multiplex PCR, while TCRdb's copy carries only in-frame clones and drops some. The sample holds hundreds of thousands of clones, approximately 70% seen once. This sample was included in a study of cytomegalovirus exposure and HLA in healthy donors. Turning to the study itself: Under 85% of some 390 genotyped donors fell in the Caucasian-associated ancestry cluster. Study-wide results and caveats: TCR beta chain V- and J-gene trimming was linked, in a later analysis, to a missense variant in DCLRE1C. After further analysis at a later stage, 15,000 to 20,000 TCR beta sequences were associated with HLA alleles at 0.05 false discovery rate. Later analysis revealed greater clonal expansion in HLA-associated TCR beta chains than in equally common others.

CDR1 LNHDA and CDR2 SQIVND come from the germline V gene (reference sequence). V trimming: 5 bases; J trimming: 5 bases; junction bases outside the gene matches: 5. The CDR3 is made up of 13 amino acids. The chain recombines TRBV19 with TRBJ1-2; 7 positions agree with TRBD1. The sequenced material came from PBMCs. This clonotype was obtained from a man aged 40-50 years in good health and CMV-seropositive. For the CDR3, the DNA is TGTGCCAGTAGTGTACCACAGGGGTATGGCTACACCTTC. The encoded protein is CASSVPQGYGYTF.